This passage covers 29 T cell receptor beta chains from one sample sequenced in a study of blood T cell repertoires in COVID-19. Sequencing was performed with immunoSEQ multiplex PCR; in TCRdb, only in-frame clones are kept and a portion is missing. The sample yields about 100,000 clones, 85% seen once. Input material: peripheral blood. The origin of the receptors is a man over 45 with active or convalescent COVID-19.

The chain recombines TRBV18 with TRBJ1-3; perhaps TRBD1 as D (5 bases). CDR3 length equals 15 residues. CDR1 and CDR2 (germline): KGHSH, LQKENI. Trimming pared 6 bases from V and 0 bases from J, leaving 12 bases between. In DNA form, the CDR3 reads TGTGCCAGCTCGCCCTGGGGGGACTCTGGAAACACCATATATTTT. It encodes CASSPWGDSGNTIYF.

The V call is TRBV24-1, the J call TRBJ2-5; weak D call: TRBD2 (5 bases). Trimming pared 0 bases from V and 2 bases from J, leaving 15 bases between. This CDR3 comprises 17 residues. The V gene's germline CDR1 is KGHDR and CDR2 SFDVKD. CDR3 residues: CATSDLNTPGRQETQYF. The CDR3, as DNA: TGTGCCACCAGTGATTTGAACACTCCGGGAAGACAAGAGACCCAGTACTTC.

This chain joins TRBV6-1 and TRBJ1-3; D unresolved. Germline values: CDR1 MNHNS, CDR2 SASEGT. V lost 2 bases and J 2 bases, leaving 13 bases between the germline ends. The CDR3 length is 16 residues. CDR3 nucleotides: TGTGCCAGCAGTGAAATGTGGAGGCCAACTGGAAACACCATATATTTT. The encoded protein is CASSEMWRPTGNTIYF.

The CDR3 nucleotides are TGTGCCAGTAGTATGCTCAGGGGGCCCAATCAGCCCCAGCATTTT. Encoded protein: CASSMLRGPNQPQHF. The gene calls are TRBV19 and TRBJ1-5, with TRBD1 matching 8 bases. This CDR3 has 15 amino acids. V was clipped by 3 bases and J by 3 bases; unmatched bases: 4. Per germline, CDR1 LNHDA and CDR2 SQIVND (reference sequence).

The gene calls are TRBV6-5 and TRBJ1-5; 7 bases match TRBD1. V trimming: 8 bases; J trimming: 6 bases; junction bases outside the gene matches: 10. Per the germline V gene, CDR1 is MNHEY and CDR2 is SVGAGI. This CDR3 has 14 amino acids. As DNA, the CDR3 is TGTGCCAGCCACGGAAGACAGGGAAGTCAGCCCCAGCATTTT. Its protein product is CASHGRQGSQPQHF.

The V and J genes are TRBV6-5 and TRBJ2-3; 8 nucleotides align to TRBD1. Unmatched junction bases numbered 3, after V lost 4 bases and J lost 0 bases. The CDR3 totals 15 residues. Per the germline V gene, CDR1 is MNHEY and CDR2 is SVGAGI. CDR3 region: CASSSRGHSTDTQYF. CDR3 in DNA: TGTGCCAGCAGTTCCAGGGGGCACAGCACAGATACGCAGTATTTT.

The chain links TRBV2 to TRBJ2-5; TRBD2 matches 10 bases. The CDR3 runs 14 residues. Germline CDR1 SNHLY, CDR2 FYNNEI. V trimming: 6 bases; J trimming: 3 bases; junction bases outside the gene matches: 4. The CDR3 DNA is TGTGCCAGCAGAGTCCTAGCGGGAGAAGAGACCCAGTACTTC. This translates into CASRVLAGEETQYF. Combining the CDR3 with reference TRBV2 and TRBJ2-5 gives the whole variable domain EPEVTQTPSHQVTQMGQEVILRCVPISNHLYFYWYRQILGQKVEFLVSFYNNEISEKSEIFDDQFSVERPDGSNFTLKIRSTKLEDSAMYFCASRVLAGEETQYFGPGTRLLVL.

This chain uses TRBV7-9 with TRBJ2-3; TRBD2 is a possible D gene (6 bases). This CDR3 has 16 residues. V lost 5 bases and J lost 0, with 15 bases in between. Germline CDR1 is SEHNR and CDR2 is FQNEAQ (reference sequence). CDR3 in amino acids: CASSGVWRGSTDTQYF. Written as DNA, the CDR3 is TGTGCCAGCAGCGGGGTCTGGCGGGGCAGCACAGATACGCAGTATTTT.

The V and J genes are TRBV2 and TRBJ2-3; no reliable D call. Germline-derived CDR1 and CDR2 are SNHLY and FYNNEI. The CDR3 has 13 amino acids. With 8 bases removed from V and 1 base from J, the gap between germline ends came to 10 bases. Here the CDR3 reads CASRFMGTDTQYF. The CDR3 nucleotides are TGTGCCAGCCGGTTTATGGGCACAGATACGCAGTATTTT.

The chain joins TRBV5-6 to TRBJ1-2, with 7 nucleotides matching TRBD1. J gave up 4 bases and V 4 bases, and 10 bases lay outside the gene matches. The germline V gene has CDR1 SGHDT and CDR2 YYEEEE. This CDR3 is built from 15 residues. The CDR3 is CASSPPDRPLYGYTF. CDR3 nucleotide sequence: TGTGCCAGCAGCCCCCCGGACAGGCCGCTCTATGGCTACACCTTC.

The genes are TRBV19 and TRBJ2-6; D not resolved. Trimming cost V 2 bases and J 3 bases, with 14 bases left between them. The CDR3 contains 17 residues. Germline CDR1 is LNHDA and CDR2 is SQIVND (reference sequence). CDR3 in DNA: TGTGCCAGTAGTATAATCCCAGGCCCCCGTGGGGCCAACGTCCTGACTTTC. Its protein product is CASSIIPGPRGANVLTF.

CDR3 DNA sequence: TGTGCCAGCAGCTTAGGGAGCGGGAGTGAAGAGACCCAGTACTTC. Translating it yields CASSLGSGSEETQYF. The chain joins TRBV11-2 to TRBJ2-5, with TRBD2 identical over 8 bases. The germline gives CDR1 SGHAT, CDR2 FQNNGV. The CDR3 spans 15 residues. J gave up 3 bases and V 1 base, and 4 bases lay outside the gene matches.

CDR3 sequence reads: CASSEWAVLTNEKLFF. The CDR3 DNA sequence: TGTGCCAGCAGTGAATGGGCAGTGTTAACTAATGAAAAACTGTTTTTT. The chain has TRBV6-1 and TRBJ1-4; no clear D gene. CDR1 and CDR2 from the germline V gene are MNHNS and SASEGT. The length of the CDR3 is 16 residues. Trimming removed 2 bases at V and 1 base at J, with 11 bases between.

The table lists this clone with a count of one. The chain links TRBV5-1 to TRBJ1-5; D is ambiguous. Germline assignment: CDR1 SGHRS and CDR2 YFSETQ. V was shortened by 0 bases and J by 0 bases, with 7 bases between the two germline ends. The CDR3 totals 15 residues. DNA for the CDR3: TGCGCCAGCAGCTTGGTCGGGGATAGCAATCAGCCCCAGCATTTT. It codes for CASSLVGDSNQPQHF. The variable domain in full, with the rest retrieved from reference TRBV5-1 and TRBJ1-5, is KAGVTQTPRYLIKTRGQQVTLSCSPISGHRSVSWYQQTPGQGLQFLFEYFSETQRNKGNFPGRFSGRQFSNSRSEMNVSTLELGDSALYLCASSLVGDSNQPQHFGDGTRLSIL.

The V gene is TRBV12-1, the J gene TRBJ2-3; whether TRBD2, the table's D call, matches the DNA was not checked. TRBV12-1 is a listed pseudogene. This CDR3 contains 15 residues. CDR3 region: CASSPGLAGTDTQYF. CDR3 in DNA: TGTGCCAGCAGCCCCGGACTAGCCGGCACAGATACGCAGTATTTT.

This clone was detected a few times. The V gene is TRBV24-1, the J gene TRBJ2-1; D not resolved. CDR3 length: 13 amino acids. Per germline, CDR1 KGHDR and CDR2 SFDVKD. V was trimmed by 4 bases and J by 6 bases, leaving 9 bases between them. The CDR3 DNA sequence: TGTGCCACCAGTGAACCAGTCATCAATGAGCAGTTCTTC. It specifies CATSEPVINEQFF.

The V and J genes are TRBV5-6 and TRBJ1-5; unclear D gene. This CDR3 has 14 amino acids. V was trimmed by 4 bases and J by 6 bases, leaving 14 bases between them. Germline-derived CDR1 and CDR2 are SGHDT and YYEEEE. The DNA of the CDR3 is TGTGCCAGCAGCCGGAGGTCGGTCGGTCAGCCCCAGCATTTT. Amino acid sequence: CASSRRSVGQPQHF.

The V and J genes are TRBV7-3 and TRBJ2-2; weak D call: TRBD1 (6 bases). Germline V gives CDR1 SGHTA, CDR2 FQGTGA. This CDR3 is built from 14 residues. V was shortened by 3 bases and J by 7 bases, with 12 bases between the two germline ends. The chain's CDR3 is CASSFSRGGGELFF. DNA for the CDR3: TGTGCCAGCAGCTTCTCCCGAGGGGGCGGGGAGCTGTTTTTT.

The J gene is TRBJ2-2, the V gene TRBV27, with D perhaps matching TRBD2 (5 bases). Germline V gene lookup returns CDR1 MNHEY and CDR2 SMNVEV (reference sequence). Trimming took off 11 bases at V and 1 base at J, with 14 bases between the two ends. The CDR3 runs 14 residues. The CDR3 sequence is CAGNRRRNTGELFF. In DNA, the CDR3 is TGTGCCGGCAATAGGAGGAGGAACACCGGGGAGCTGTTTTTT.

This clone has only a few counts. The chain recombines TRBV3-1 (or the pseudogene TRBV3-2) with TRBJ1-3; 9 bases line up with TRBD1. V lost 0 bases and J lost 4; bases outside the gene matches: 7. Germline V gene data show CDR1 as LGHDT and CDR2 as YNNKEL (reference sequence). The CDR3 extends over 17 amino acids. The CDR3 protein is CASSQDRRTGAGNTIYF. DNA of the CDR3: TGTGCCAGCAGCCAAGATCGGCGGACAGGGGCCGGAAACACCATATATTTT.

This sequence joins TRBV15 and TRBJ2-5; D might be TRBD2 (5 bases). CDR1 is LNHNV and CDR2 is YYDKDF in the germline V gene (reference sequence). This CDR3 has 15 residues. V was trimmed by 0 bases and J by 4 bases, leaving 12 bases between them. DNA for the CDR3: TGTGCCACCAGCAGAGAGTTGGAAGGAGGAGAGACCCAGTACTTC. It yields the protein CATSRELEGGETQYF.

This clone was picked up a small number of times. The chain employs TRBV9 and TRBJ2-2, with 9 nucleotides matching TRBD2. Trimming removed 3 bases from V and 1 base from J; junction bases left unmatched: 4. Germline CDR1 and CDR2: SGDLS and YYNGEE. This CDR3 contains 16 residues. The CDR3 sequence: CASSERTSENTGELFF. The CDR3 DNA sequence: TGTGCCAGCAGCGAGCGGACTAGCGAGAACACCGGGGAGCTGTTTTTT.

The chain couples TRBV7-9 to TRBJ1-2; 7 nucleotides match TRBD1. Unmatched junction bases numbered 5, after V lost 5 bases and J lost 8 bases. The germline CDR1 and CDR2 sequences are SEHNR and FQNEAQ (reference sequence). The CDR3 totals 12 residues. The DNA for the CDR3 is TGTGCCAGCAGCCCACAGGGGTTGGGCTACACCTTC. Protein sequence: CASSPQGLGYTF.

The V call is TRBV5-4, the J call TRBJ2-4, with TRBD1 identical over 11 bases. Germline assignment: CDR1 SGHNT and CDR2 YYREEE (reference sequence). The J segment lost 8 bases and the V segment lost 4 bases, leaving 8 bases of the junction unmatched. The CDR3 runs 15 residues. The CDR3 DNA reads TGTGCCAGCAGCAGGACAGGGGGCGCTGGGGACATTCAGTACTTC. Amino acids: CASSRTGGAGDIQYF.

The gene calls are TRBV7-9 and TRBJ2-7; 9 nucleotides match TRBD1. Germline assignment: CDR1 SEHNR and CDR2 FQNEAQ (reference sequence). The length of the CDR3 is 15 residues. V dropped 5 bases and J dropped 0; count of bases not matched to a gene: 5. The CDR3: CASSPRTGDSYEQYF. In nucleotides, the CDR3 is TGTGCCAGCAGCCCCAGGACAGGGGACTCCTACGAGCAGTACTTC.

The chain has TRBV2 and TRBJ2-2, with a tentative D call TRBD2 (5 bases). Between the trimmed V and J ends, which lost 1 base and 0 bases, there was a span of 9 bases. The CDR3 totals 16 residues. Germline V gives CDR1 SNHLY, CDR2 FYNNEI. CDR3 in DNA: TGTGCCAGCAGTGAAGGGGGAGCGGCGAACACCGGGGAGCTGTTTTTT. Translated, it gives CASSEGGAANTGELFF.

The chain carries TRBV6-6 and TRBJ2-7; D remains ambiguous. Trimming stripped 2 bases from V and 2 bases from J, with 4 bases between. Germline loops: CDR1 MNHNY, CDR2 SVGAGI (reference sequence). The CDR3 has 12 amino acids. CDR3 loop: CASSYLAYEQYF. The CDR3 nucleotides are TGTGCCAGCAGTTACCTAGCCTACGAGCAGTACTTC.

CDR3 residues: CASSFGDRGETQYF. The CDR3 bases are TGTGCCAGCAGCTTTGGGGATAGGGGGGAGACCCAGTACTTC. The V and J genes are TRBV7-3 and TRBJ2-5; TRBD1 is a possible D gene (6 bases). The germline gives CDR1 SGHTA, CDR2 FQGTGA. This CDR3 has 14 residues. Trimming removed 3 bases at V and 5 bases at J, with 13 bases between. Filled out from reference TRBV7-3 and TRBJ2-5, the complete variable domain reads GAGVSQTPSNKVTEKGKYVELRCDPISGHTALYWYRQSLGQGPEFLIYFQGTGAADDSGLPNDRFFAVRPEGSVSTLKIQRTERGDSAVYLCASSFGDRGETQYFGPGTRLLVL.

The chain has TRBV9 and TRBJ2-3; 9 bases align to TRBD1. The CDR3 totals 14 residues. Germline V CDR1 and CDR2: SGDLS, YYNGEE. V dropped 3 bases and J dropped 5; count of bases not matched to a gene: 4. In DNA, the CDR3 is TGTGCCAGCAGCGAGGACAGGGGACAAGATACGCAGTATTTT. This translates into CASSEDRGQDTQYF.